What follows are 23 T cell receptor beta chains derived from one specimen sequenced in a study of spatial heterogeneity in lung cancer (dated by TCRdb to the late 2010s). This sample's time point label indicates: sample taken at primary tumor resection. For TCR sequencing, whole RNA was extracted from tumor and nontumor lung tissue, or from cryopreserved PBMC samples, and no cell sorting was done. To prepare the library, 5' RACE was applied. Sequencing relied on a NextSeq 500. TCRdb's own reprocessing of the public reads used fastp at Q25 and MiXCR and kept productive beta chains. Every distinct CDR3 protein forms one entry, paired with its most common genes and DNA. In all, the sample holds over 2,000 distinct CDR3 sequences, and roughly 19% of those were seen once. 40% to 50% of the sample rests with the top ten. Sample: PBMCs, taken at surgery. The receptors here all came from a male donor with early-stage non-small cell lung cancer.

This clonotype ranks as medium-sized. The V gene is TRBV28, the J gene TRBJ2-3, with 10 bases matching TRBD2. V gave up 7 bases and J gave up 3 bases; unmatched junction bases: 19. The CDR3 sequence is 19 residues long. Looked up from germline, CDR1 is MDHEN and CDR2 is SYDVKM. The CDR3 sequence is CASTPPQGLATRATDTQYF. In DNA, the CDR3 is TGTGCCAGCACCCCCCCCCAGGGACTAGCGACACGGGCGACAGATACGCAGTATTTT.

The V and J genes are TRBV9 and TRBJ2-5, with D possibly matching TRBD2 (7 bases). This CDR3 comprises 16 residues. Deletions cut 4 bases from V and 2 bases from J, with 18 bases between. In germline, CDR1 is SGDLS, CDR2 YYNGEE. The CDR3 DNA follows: TGTGCCAGCAGCTCCGGGGGCGGGGGAGTTCAAGAGACCCAGTACTTC. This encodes CASSSGGGGVQETQYF. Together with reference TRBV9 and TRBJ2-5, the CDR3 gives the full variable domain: DSGVTQTPKHLITATGQRVTLRCSPRSGDLSVYWYQQSLDQGLQFLIQYYNGEERAKGNILERFSAQQFPDLHSELNLSSLELGDSALYFCASSSGGGGVQETQYFGPGTRLLVL.

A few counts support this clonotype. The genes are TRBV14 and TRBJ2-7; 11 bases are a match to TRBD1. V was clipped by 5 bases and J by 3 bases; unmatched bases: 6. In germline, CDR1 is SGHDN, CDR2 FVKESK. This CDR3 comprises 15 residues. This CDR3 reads CASSVSGTGGYEQYF. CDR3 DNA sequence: TGTGCCAGCAGCGTCTCCGGGACAGGGGGCTACGAGCAGTACTTC.

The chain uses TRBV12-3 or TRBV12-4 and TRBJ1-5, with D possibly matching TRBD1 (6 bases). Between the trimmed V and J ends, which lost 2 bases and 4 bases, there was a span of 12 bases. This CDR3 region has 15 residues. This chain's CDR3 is CASSLTHRVNQPQHF. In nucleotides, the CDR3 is TGTGCCAGCAGTTTAACCCACAGGGTAAATCAGCCCCAGCATTTT.

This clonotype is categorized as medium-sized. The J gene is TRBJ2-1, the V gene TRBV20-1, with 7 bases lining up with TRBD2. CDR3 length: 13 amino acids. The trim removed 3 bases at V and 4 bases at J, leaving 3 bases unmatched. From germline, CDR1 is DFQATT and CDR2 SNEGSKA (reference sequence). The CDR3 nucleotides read TGCAGTGCTAGCAGACTAGCATACAATGAGCAGTTCTTC. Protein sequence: CSASRLAYNEQFF.

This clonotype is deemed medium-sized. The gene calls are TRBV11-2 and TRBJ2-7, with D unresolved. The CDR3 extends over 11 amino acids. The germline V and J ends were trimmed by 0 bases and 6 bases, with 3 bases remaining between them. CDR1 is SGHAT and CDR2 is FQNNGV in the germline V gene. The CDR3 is CASSLDSEQYF. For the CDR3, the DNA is TGTGCCAGCAGCTTAGACAGCGAGCAGTACTTC.

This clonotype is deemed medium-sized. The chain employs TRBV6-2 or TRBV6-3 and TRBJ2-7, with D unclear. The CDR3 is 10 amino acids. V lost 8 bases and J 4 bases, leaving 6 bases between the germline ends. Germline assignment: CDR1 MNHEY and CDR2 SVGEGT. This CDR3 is CASGPYEQYF. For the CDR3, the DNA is TGTGCCAGCGGGCCTTACGAGCAGTACTTC.

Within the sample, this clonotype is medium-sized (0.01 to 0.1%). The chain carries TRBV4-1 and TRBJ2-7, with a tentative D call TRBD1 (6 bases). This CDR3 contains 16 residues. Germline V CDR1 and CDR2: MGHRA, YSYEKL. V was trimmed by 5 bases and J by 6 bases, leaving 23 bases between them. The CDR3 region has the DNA TGCGCCAGCAGCTATGAGCATAATACAGGGTCTGGCGAGCAGTACTTC. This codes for CASSYEHNTGSGEQYF.

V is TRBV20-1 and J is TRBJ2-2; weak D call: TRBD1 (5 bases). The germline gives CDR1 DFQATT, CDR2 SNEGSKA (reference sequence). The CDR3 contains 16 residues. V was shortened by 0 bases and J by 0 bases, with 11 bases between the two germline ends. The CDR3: CSARDINRPNTGELFF. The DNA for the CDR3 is TGCAGTGCTAGAGATATAAACAGGCCGAACACCGGGGAGCTGTTTTTT.

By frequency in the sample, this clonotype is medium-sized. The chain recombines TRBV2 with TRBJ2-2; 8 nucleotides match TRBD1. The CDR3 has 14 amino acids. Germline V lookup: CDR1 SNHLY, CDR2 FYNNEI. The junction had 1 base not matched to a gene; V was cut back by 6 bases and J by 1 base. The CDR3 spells CASRQGENTGELFF. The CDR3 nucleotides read TGTGCCAGCAGACAGGGGGAGAACACCGGGGAGCTGTTTTTT.

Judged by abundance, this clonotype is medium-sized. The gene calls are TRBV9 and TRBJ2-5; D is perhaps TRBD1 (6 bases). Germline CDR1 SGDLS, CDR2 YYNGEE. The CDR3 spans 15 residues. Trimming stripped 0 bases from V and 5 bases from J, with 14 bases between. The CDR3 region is CASSVEGRTEETQYF. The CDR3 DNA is TGTGCCAGCAGCGTAGAGGGACGGACAGAGGAGACCCAGTACTTC.

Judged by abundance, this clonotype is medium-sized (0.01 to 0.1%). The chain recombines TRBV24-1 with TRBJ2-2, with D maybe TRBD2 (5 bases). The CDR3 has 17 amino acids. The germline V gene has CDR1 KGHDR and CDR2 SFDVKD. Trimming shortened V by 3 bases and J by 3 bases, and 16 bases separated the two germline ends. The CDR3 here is CATSDPLASEYTGELFF. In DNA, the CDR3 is TGTGCCACCAGTGATCCTCTAGCTTCCGAGTACACCGGGGAGCTGTTTTTT.

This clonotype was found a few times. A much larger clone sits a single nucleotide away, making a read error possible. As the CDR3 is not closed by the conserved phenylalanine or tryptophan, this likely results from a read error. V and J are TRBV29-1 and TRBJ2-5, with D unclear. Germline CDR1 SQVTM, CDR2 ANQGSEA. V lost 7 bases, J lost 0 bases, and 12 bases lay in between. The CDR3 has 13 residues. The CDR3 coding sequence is TGCAGCGCCTCAGACTGGTACCAAGAGACCCAGTACTCC. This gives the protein CSASDWYQETQYS.

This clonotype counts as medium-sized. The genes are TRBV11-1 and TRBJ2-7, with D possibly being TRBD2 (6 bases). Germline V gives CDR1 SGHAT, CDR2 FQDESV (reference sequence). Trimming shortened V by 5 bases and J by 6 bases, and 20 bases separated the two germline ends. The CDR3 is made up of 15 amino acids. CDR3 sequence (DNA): TGTGCCAGCAGCCCGGACGGACTCAGTAGCGGCGAGCAGTACTTC. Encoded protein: CASSPDGLSSGEQYF.

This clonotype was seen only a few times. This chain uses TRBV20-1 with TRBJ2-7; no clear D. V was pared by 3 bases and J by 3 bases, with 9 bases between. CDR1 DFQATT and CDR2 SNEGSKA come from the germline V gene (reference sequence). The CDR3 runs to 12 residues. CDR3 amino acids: CSASIPSYEQYF. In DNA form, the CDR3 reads TGCAGTGCTAGTATCCCTAGCTACGAGCAGTACTTC.

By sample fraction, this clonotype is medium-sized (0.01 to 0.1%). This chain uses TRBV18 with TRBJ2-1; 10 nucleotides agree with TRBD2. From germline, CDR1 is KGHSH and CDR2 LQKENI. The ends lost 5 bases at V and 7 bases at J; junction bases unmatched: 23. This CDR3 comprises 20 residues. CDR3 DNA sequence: TGTGCCAGCTCAGCGGACCCCTTCTTGAGCGGGAGGGCCCTCATGAATGAGCAGTTCTTC. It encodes CASSADPFLSGRALMNEQFF. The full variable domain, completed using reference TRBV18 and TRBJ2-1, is NAGVMQNPRHLVRRRGQEARLRCSPMKGHSHVYWYRQLPEEGLKFMVYLQKENIIDESGMPKERFSAEFPKEGPSILRIQQVVRGDSAAYFCASSADPFLSGRALMNEQFFGPGTRLTVL.

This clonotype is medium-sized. In nucleotides, the CDR3 is TGTGCCAGCAGTTTAGACCTCAGGGGGCTCGACACTGAAGCTTTCTTT. Residues: CASSLDLRGLDTEAFF. The rearrangement joins TRBV12-3 or TRBV12-4 to TRBJ1-1; 8 bases are shared with TRBD1. The CDR3 consists of 16 residues. V trimming: 1 base; J trimming: 3 bases; junction bases outside the gene matches: 7.

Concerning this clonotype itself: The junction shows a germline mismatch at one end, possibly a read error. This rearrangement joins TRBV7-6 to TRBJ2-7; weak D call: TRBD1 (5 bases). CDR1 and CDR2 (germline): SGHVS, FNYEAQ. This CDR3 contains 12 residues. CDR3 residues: CAGSPTGNEQYF. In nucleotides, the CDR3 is TGTGCCGGCAGCCCCACAGGCAACGAGCAGTACTTC.

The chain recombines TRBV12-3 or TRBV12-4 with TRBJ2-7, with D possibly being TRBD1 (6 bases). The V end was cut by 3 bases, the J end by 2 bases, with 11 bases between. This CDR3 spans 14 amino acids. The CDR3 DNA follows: TGTGCCAGCAGTTTGTGGGACAATGCCTACGAGCAGTACTTC. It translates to CASSLWDNAYEQYF.

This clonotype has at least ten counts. The CDR3, as DNA: TGTGCCAGCAGCTTGGGGGACGCCGAGCAGTACTTC. The encoded protein is CASSLGDAEQYF. V gene TRBV5-5 combines with J gene TRBJ2-7; D may be TRBD1 or TRBD2 (5 bases each). This CDR3 region has 12 residues. V gave up 0 bases and J gave up 6 bases, with 7 bases separating them. The germline V gene encodes CDR1 SGHKS and CDR2 YYEKEE (reference sequence).

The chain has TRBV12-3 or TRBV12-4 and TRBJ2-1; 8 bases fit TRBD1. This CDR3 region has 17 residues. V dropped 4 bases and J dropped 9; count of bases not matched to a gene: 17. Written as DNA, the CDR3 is TGTGCCAGCAGTTCCCGGACAGGGACTTGGTTAATTATTGAGCAGTTCTTC. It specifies CASSSRTGTWLIIEQFF.

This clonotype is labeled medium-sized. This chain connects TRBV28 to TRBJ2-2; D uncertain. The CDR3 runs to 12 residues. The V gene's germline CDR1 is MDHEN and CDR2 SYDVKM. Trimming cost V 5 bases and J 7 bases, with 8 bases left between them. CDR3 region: CASSLRVGELFF. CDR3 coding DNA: TGTGCCAGCAGTCTCAGAGTCGGGGAGCTGTTTTTT.

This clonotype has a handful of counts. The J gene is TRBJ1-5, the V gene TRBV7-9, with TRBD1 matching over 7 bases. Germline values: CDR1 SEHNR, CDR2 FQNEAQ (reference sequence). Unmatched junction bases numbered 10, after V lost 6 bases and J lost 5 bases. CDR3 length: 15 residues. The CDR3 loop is CASSHTGAGDQPQHF. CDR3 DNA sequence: TGTGCCAGCAGTCATACAGGGGCAGGGGATCAGCCCCAGCATTTT.